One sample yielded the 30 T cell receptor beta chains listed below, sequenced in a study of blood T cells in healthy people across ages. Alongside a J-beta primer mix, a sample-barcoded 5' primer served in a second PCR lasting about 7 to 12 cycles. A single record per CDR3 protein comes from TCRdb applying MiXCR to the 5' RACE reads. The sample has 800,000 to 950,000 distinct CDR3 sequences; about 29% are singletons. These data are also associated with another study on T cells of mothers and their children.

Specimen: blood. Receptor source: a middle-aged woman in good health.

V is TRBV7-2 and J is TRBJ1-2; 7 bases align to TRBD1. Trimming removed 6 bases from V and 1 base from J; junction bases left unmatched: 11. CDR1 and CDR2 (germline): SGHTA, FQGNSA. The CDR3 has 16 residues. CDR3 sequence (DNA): TGTGCCAGCAGAGGGGGCCCGTACGCCGTTAACTATGGCTACACCTTC. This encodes CASRGGPYAVNYGYTF.

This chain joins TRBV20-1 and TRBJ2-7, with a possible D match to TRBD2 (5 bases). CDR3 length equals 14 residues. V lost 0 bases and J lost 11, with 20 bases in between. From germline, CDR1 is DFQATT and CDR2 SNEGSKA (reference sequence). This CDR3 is CSAREAVTSPWEYF. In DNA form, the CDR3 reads TGCAGTGCTAGAGAAGCGGTGACTTCTCCCTGGGAGTACTTC.

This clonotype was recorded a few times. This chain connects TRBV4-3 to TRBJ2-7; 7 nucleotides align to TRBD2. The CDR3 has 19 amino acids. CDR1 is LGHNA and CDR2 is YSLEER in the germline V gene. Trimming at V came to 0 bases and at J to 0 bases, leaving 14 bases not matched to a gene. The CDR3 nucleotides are TGCGCCAGCAGCCAAGATTGGGGGAGAGGTAGCGGGTCCTCCTACGAGCAGTACTTC. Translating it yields CASSQDWGRGSGSSYEQYF.

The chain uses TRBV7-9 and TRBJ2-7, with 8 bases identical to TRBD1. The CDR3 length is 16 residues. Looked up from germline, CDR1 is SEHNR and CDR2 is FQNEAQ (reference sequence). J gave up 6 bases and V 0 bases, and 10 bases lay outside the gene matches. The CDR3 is CASSLAGRQGSGEQYF. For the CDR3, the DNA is TGTGCCAGCAGCTTAGCGGGGAGACAGGGGTCTGGCGAGCAGTACTTC.

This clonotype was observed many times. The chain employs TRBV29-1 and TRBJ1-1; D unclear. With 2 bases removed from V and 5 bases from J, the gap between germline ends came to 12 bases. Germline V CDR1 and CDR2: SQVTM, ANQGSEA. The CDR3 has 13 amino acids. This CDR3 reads CSVEYQEATEAFF. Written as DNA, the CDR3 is TGCAGCGTTGAATACCAGGAGGCGACTGAAGCTTTCTTT.

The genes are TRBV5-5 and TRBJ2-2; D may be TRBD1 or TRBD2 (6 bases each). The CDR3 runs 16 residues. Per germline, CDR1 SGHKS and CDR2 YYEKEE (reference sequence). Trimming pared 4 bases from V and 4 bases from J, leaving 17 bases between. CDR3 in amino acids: CASSPASGDFTGELFF. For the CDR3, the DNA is TGTGCCAGCAGCCCCGCTTCAGGGGACTTCACCGGGGAGCTGTTTTTT.

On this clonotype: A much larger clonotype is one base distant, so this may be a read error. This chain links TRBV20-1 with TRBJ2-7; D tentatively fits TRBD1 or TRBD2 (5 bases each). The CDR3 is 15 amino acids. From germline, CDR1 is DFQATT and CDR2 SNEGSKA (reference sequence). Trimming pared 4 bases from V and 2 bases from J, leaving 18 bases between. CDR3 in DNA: TGCAGTGCTAAGCCCCCCGGGACGCCTACCTACGAGCAGTACGTC. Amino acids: CSAKPPGTPTYEQYV.

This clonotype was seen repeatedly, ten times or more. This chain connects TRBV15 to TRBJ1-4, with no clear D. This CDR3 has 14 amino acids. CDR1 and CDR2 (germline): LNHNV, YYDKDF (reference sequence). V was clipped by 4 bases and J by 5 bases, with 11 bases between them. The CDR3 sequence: CATSIQRTNEKLFF. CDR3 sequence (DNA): TGTGCCACCAGCATTCAAAGGACCAATGAAAAACTGTTTTTT.

The CDR3 spells CASSTRTVGGSNQPQHF. Written as DNA, the CDR3 is TGTGCCAGCAGTACCAGGACAGTGGGAGGGAGCAATCAGCCCCAGCATTTT. The rearrangement joins TRBV27 to TRBJ1-5; perhaps TRBD1 as D (6 bases). This CDR3 is 17 amino acids long. Germline V gives CDR1 MNHEY, CDR2 SMNVEV (reference sequence). With 5 bases removed from V and 1 base from J, the gap between germline ends came to 18 bases.

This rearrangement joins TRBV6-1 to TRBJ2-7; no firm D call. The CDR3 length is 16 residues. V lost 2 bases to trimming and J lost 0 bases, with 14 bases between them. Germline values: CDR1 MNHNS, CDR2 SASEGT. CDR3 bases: TGTGCCAGCAGTGAATATGGTGGCAGGAGCTCCTACGAGCAGTACTTC. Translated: CASSEYGGRSSYEQYF.

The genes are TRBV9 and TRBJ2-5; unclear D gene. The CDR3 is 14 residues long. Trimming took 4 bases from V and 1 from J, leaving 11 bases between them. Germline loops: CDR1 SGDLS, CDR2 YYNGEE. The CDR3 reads CASSLWVTQETQYF. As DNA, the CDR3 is TGTGCCAGCAGCTTGTGGGTCACCCAAGAGACCCAGTACTTC. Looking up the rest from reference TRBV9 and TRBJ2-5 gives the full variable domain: DSGVTQTPKHLITATGQRVTLRCSPRSGDLSVYWYQQSLDQGLQFLIQYYNGEERAKGNILERFSAQQFPDLHSELNLSSLELGDSALYFCASSLWVTQETQYFGPGTRLLVL.

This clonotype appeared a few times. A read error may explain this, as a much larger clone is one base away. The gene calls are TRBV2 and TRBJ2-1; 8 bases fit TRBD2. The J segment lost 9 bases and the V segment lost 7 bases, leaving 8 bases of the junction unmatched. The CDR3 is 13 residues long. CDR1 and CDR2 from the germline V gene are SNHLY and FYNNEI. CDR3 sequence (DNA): TGTGCCAGCACCCAGGGACTAGGCAGTGAGCAGTTCTTC. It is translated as CASTQGLGSEQFF.

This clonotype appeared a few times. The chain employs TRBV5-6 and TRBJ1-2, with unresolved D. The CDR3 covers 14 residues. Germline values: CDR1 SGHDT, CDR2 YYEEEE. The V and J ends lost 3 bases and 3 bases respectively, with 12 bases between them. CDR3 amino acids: CASSSVKDDYGYTF. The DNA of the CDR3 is TGTGCCAGCAGCTCTGTCAAAGACGACTATGGCTACACCTTC.

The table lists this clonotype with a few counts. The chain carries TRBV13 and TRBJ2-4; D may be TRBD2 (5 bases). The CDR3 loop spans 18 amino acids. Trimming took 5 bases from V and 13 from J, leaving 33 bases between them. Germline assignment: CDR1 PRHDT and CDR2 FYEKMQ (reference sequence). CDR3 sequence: CASSRYGVADLDYNEQYF. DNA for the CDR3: TGTGCCAGCAGCCGATACGGGGTGGCGGACCTAGACTACAATGAGCAGTACTTC.

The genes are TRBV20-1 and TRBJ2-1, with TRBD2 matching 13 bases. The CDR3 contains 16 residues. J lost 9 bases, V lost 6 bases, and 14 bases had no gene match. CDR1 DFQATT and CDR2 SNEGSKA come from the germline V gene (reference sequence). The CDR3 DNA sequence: TGCAGTGCCTCTGGGACTAGCGGGGCAAGGAGTGCTGAGCAGTTCTTC. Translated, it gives CSASGTSGARSAEQFF.

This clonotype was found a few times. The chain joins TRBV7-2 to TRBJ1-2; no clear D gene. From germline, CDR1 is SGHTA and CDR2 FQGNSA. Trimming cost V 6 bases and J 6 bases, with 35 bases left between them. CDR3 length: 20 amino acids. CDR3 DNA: TGTGCCAGCAGTAAAAGGCGCCAGAACCCGAGGTTCGTCCTGAGTGATGGCTACACCTTC. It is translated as CASSKRRQNPRFVLSDGYTF.

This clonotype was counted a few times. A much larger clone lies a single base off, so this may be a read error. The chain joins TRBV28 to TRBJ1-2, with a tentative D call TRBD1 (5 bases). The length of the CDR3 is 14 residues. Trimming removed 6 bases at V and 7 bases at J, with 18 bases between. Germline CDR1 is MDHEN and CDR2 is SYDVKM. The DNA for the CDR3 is TGTGCCAGCAGGGGAGGAGGCAGGGCCCTTGGCTACACCTTC. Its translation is CASRGGGRALGYTF.

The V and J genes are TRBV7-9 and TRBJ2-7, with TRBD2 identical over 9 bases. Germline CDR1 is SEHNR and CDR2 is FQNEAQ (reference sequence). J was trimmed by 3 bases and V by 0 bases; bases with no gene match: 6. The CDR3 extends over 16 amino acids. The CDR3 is CASSLARGGLYYEQYF. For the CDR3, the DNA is TGTGCCAGCAGCTTAGCGCGGGGGGGATTATACTACGAGCAGTACTTC.

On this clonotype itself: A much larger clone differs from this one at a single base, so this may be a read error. The DNA for the CDR3 is TGCAGCGGCGGGAACAGCGGTAGGAATGGCTACACCTTC. Translating it yields CSGGNSGRNGYTF. The gene calls are TRBV29-1 and TRBJ1-2; D is unresolved. Per germline, CDR1 SQVTM and CDR2 ANQGSEA. V shed 7 bases and J shed 6 bases, with 18 bases lying between them. The CDR3 is 13 residues long. The variable domain in full, with the rest retrieved from reference TRBV29-1 and TRBJ1-2, is SAVISQKPSRDICQRGTSLTIQCQVDSQVTMMFWYRQQPGQSLTLIATANQGSEATYESGFVIDKFPISRPNLTFSTLTVSNMSPEDSSIYLCSGGNSGRNGYTFGSGTRLTVV.

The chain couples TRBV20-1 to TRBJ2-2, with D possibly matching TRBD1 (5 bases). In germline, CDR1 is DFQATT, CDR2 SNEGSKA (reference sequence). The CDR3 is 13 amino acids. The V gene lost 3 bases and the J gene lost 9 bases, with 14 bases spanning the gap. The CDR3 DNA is TGCAGTGCTAGGGTCCAGGGTATCAGGGAGCTGTTTTTT. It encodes CSARVQGIRELFF.

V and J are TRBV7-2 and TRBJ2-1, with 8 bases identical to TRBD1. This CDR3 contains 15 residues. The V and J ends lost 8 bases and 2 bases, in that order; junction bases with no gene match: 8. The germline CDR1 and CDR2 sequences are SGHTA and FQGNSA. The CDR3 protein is CASGRGQGTYNEQFF. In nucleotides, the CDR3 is TGTGCCAGCGGCCGTGGACAGGGAACCTACAATGAGCAGTTCTTC.

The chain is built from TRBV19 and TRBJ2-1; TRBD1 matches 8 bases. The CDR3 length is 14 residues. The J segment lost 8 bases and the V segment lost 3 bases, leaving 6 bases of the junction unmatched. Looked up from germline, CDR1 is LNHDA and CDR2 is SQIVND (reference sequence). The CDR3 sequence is CASSITQGGYEQFF. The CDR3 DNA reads TGTGCCAGTAGTATTACACAGGGGGGCTATGAGCAGTTCTTC.

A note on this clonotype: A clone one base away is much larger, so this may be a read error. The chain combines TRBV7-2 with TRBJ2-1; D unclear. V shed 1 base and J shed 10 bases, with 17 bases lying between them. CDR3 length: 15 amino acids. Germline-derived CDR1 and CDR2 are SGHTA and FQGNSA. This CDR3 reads CASSLVVRGAHEQFF. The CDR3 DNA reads TGTGCCAGCAGCTTAGTTGTAAGAGGAGCGCACGAGCAGTTCTTC.

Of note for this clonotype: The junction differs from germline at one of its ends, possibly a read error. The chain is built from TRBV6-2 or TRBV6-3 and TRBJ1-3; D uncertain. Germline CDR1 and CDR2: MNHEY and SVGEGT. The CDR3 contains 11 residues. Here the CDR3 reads CASKGRNTRYF. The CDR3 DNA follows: TGTGCCAGCAAAGGCAGAAACACCAGATATTTT.

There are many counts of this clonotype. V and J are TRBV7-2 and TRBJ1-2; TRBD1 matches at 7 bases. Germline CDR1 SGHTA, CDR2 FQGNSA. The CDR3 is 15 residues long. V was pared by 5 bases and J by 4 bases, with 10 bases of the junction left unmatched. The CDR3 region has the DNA TGTGCCAGCAGCCCATGGTGGGACAGCGTCTATGGCTACACCTTC. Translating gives CASSPWWDSVYGYTF.

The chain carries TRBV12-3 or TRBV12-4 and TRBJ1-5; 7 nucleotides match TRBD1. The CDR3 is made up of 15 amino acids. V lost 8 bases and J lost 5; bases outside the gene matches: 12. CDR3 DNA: TGTGCCAGCTCACGTTACGGGACAGACTATCAGCCCCAGCATTTT. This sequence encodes CASSRYGTDYQPQHF.

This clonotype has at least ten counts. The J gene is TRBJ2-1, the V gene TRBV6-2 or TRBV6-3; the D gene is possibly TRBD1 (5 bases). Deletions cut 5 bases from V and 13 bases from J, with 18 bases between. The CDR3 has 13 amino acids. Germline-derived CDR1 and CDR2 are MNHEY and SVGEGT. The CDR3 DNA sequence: TGTGCCAGCAGTGGTGGACCCACAGGTAGACAGTTCTTC. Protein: CASSGGPTGRQFF.

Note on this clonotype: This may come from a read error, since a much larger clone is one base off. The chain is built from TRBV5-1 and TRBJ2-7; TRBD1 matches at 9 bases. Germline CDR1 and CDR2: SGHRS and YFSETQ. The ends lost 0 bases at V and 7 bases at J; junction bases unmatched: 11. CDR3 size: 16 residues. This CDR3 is CASSLGGTGTHNEQYF. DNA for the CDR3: TGCGCCAGCAGCTTGGGGGGGACAGGGACCCACAATGAGCAGTACTTC. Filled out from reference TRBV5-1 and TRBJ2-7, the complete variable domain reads KAGVTQTPRYLIKTRGQQVTLSCSPISGHRSVSWYQQTPGQGLQFLFEYFSETQRNKGNFPGRFSGRQFSNSRSEMNVSTLELGDSALYLCASSLGGTGTHNEQYFGPGTRLTVT.

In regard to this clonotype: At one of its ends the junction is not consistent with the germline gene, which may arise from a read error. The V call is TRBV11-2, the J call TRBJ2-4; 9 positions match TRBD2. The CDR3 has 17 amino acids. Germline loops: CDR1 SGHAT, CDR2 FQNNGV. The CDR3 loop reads CAGSWSGGTLAKNIQYF. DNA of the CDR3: TGTGCCGGCAGCTGGAGCGGGGGGACTCTAGCCAAAAACATTCAGTACTTC.

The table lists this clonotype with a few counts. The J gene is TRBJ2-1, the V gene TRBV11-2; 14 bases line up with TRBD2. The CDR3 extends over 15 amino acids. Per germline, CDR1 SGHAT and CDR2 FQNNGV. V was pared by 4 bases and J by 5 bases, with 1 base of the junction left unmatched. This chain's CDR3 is CASSWGLAGDNEQFF. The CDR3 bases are TGTGCCAGCAGCTGGGGACTAGCGGGGGACAATGAGCAGTTCTTC.